The present T cell receptor (beta chain) was sequenced within a study of blood T cell repertoires in COVID-19. This table comes from immunoSEQ multiplex PCR, and its TCRdb copy is limited to in-frame clones, with some not included. This table has about 170,000 clones, approximately 91% appearing once. This CDR3 has 15 amino acids. The V and J ends lost 5 bases and 2 bases, in that order; junction bases with no gene match: 6. Germline V gene lookup returns CDR1 SGHTA and CDR2 FQGNSA. The sequencing sample was made of peripheral blood. V usage is TRBV7-2 and J usage is TRBJ2-1; 7 positions agree with TRBD1. The TCR originated in a man in his late teens or twenties with COVID-19, enrolled during active disease. The CDR3 DNA sequence: TGTGCCAGCAGCACCAGACAGGGCCCCTACAATGAGCAGTTCTTC. Protein product: CASSTRQGPYNEQFF. The full variable domain, its missing parts supplied by reference TRBV7-2 and TRBJ2-1, is GAGVSQSPSNKVTEKGKDVELRCDPISGHTALYWYRQSLGQGLEFLIYFQGNSAPDKSGLPSDRFSAERTGGSVSTLTIQRTQQEDSAVYLCASSTRQGPYNEQFFGPGTRLTVL.